The 18 T cell receptor beta chains presented below share a single source sample, sequenced in a study of blood T cell repertoires in COVID-19. TCRdb's copy holds only in-frame clones and misses some; the assay was immunoSEQ multiplex PCR. Of a few hundred thousand clones in the sample, 70% to 90% were seen once. Sequencing was carried out using PBMCs or T cells enriched from blood (not recorded which). The receptors were gathered from a man aged 25 to 40 who had recovered from COVID-19.

The chain combines TRBV11-2 with TRBJ1-1; 7 positions match TRBD1. The J segment lost 10 bases and the V segment lost 5 bases, leaving 7 bases of the junction unmatched. Germline V gene lookup returns CDR1 SGHAT and CDR2 FQNNGV. CDR3 length: 12 amino acids. The CDR3 region is CASSPDRVRAFF. CDR3 DNA: TGTGCCAGCAGCCCAGACAGGGTTCGAGCTTTCTTT.

The J gene is TRBJ1-2, the V gene TRBV18; TRBD1 aligns across 7 bases. This CDR3 has 15 amino acids. The germline gives CDR1 KGHSH, CDR2 LQKENI. Losses at the gene ends were 4 bases for V and 5 bases for J; bases not matched to a gene: 10. CDR3: CASSLEQGRVYGYTF. The CDR3 DNA follows: TGTGCCAGCTCACTCGAACAGGGGCGGGTTTATGGCTACACCTTC. Full variable domain (missing parts from reference TRBV18 and TRBJ1-2): NAGVMQNPRHLVRRRGQEARLRCSPMKGHSHVYWYRQLPEEGLKFMVYLQKENIIDESGMPKERFSAEFPKEGPSILRIQQVVRGDSAAYFCASSLEQGRVYGYTFGSGTRLTVV.

This chain joins TRBV2 and TRBJ2-5, with a tentative D call TRBD1 (6 bases). From germline, CDR1 is SNHLY and CDR2 FYNNEI. Between the trimmed V and J ends, which lost 4 bases and 2 bases, there was a span of 29 bases. The CDR3 has 20 residues. CDR3 bases: TGTGCCAGCAGTGTCTCTCTAAGGTCCACAGGGTTGGGGGAGCAAGAGACCCAGTACTTC. Translated: CASSVSLRSTGLGEQETQYF.

This chain uses TRBV4-2 with TRBJ2-1; 8 nucleotides match TRBD1. CDR3 size: 16 residues. Germline V CDR1 and CDR2: LGHNA, YNFKEQ. The J segment lost 8 bases and the V segment lost 7 bases, leaving 16 bases of the junction unmatched. This chain's CDR3 is CASTLADGQGLHEQFF. The CDR3 nucleotides are TGTGCCAGCACCCTAGCCGACGGACAGGGTTTGCATGAGCAGTTCTTC.

The chain joins TRBV9 to TRBJ2-7; 9 bases are a match to TRBD1. This CDR3 is 14 amino acids long. With 3 bases clipped from V and 7 bases from J, the junction kept 8 bases outside the gene matches. In germline, CDR1 is SGDLS, CDR2 YYNGEE. CDR3 protein: CASSATTGGPEQYF. The DNA of the CDR3 is TGTGCCAGCAGCGCGACGACAGGGGGGCCTGAGCAGTACTTC.

The sample holds a few counts of this clone. The V gene is TRBV5-4, the J gene TRBJ1-2; D might be TRBD1 (6 bases). Trimming stripped 5 bases from V and 4 bases from J, with 15 bases between. Looked up from germline, CDR1 is SGHNT and CDR2 is YYREEE (reference sequence). This CDR3 comprises 14 residues. The CDR3 here is CASRGKTGVYGYTF. The CDR3 DNA follows: TGTGCCAGCAGGGGAAAGACAGGAGTCTATGGCTACACCTTC.

The chain is built from TRBV14 and TRBJ1-6, with 9 bases aligning to TRBD1. The CDR3 totals 15 residues. From germline, CDR1 is SGHDN and CDR2 FVKESK. V dropped 4 bases and J dropped 8; count of bases not matched to a gene: 6. The CDR3 nucleotides read TGTGCCAGCAGCCGACACAGGGGGCGTGATTCACCCCTCCACTTT. It codes for CASSRHRGRDSPLHF.

Only one count was recorded for this clone. The chain recombines TRBV5-4 with TRBJ2-5; 8 nucleotides align to TRBD1. The V gene end was trimmed by 4 bases and the J gene end by 4 bases; junction bases not matched to a gene: 18. The CDR3 covers 18 residues. Germline assignment: CDR1 SGHNT and CDR2 YYREEE (reference sequence). In DNA form, the CDR3 reads TGTGCCAGCAGCCCCAGACAGGGGACGAAAAGCGGGTCAGAGACCCAGTACTTC. This encodes CASSPRQGTKSGSETQYF.

This chain connects TRBV20-1 to TRBJ1-1; D possibly corresponds to TRBD1 (5 bases). The ends were cut back, 4 bases at V and 1 base at J, with 7 bases in the middle. Looked up from germline, CDR1 is DFQATT and CDR2 is SNEGSKA (reference sequence). This CDR3 has 12 residues. The CDR3 protein is CSATDRNTEAFF. In DNA form, the CDR3 reads TGCAGTGCTACTGACAGGAACACTGAAGCTTTCTTT.

The J gene is TRBJ2-5, the V gene TRBV9; 11 positions match TRBD2. The CDR3 loop spans 14 amino acids. Germline assignment: CDR1 SGDLS and CDR2 YYNGEE. After removal of 4 bases from V and 3 bases from J, the junction contained 2 bases not matched to a gene. The CDR3 bases are TGTGCCAGCAGCCAGGGACTAGCGGAAGAGACCCAGTACTTC. Residues: CASSQGLAEETQYF.

As DNA, the CDR3 is TGTGCCAGCAGCCCGAGGAGCGGCTATGGCTACACCTTC. Translating it yields CASSPRSGYGYTF. J is TRBJ1-2 and V is TRBV5-4; D gene unclear. The ends were cut back, 4 bases at V and 4 bases at J, with 11 bases in the middle. The CDR3 runs 13 residues. CDR1 and CDR2 (germline): SGHNT, YYREEE (reference sequence).

The DNA of the CDR3 is TGTGCCAGCAGCCCTTTCCGGGGGAGGGCAGATACGCAGTATTTT. Protein sequence: CASSPFRGRADTQYF. The chain uses TRBV14 and TRBJ2-3; 7 bases map to TRBD2. Germline CDR1 and CDR2: SGHDN and FVKESK. This CDR3 spans 15 amino acids. Trimming removed 4 bases from V and 4 bases from J; junction bases left unmatched: 8.

This chain joins TRBV5-6 and TRBJ1-3; D possibly corresponds to TRBD1 (6 bases). The CDR3 covers 12 residues. Germline CDR1 and CDR2: SGHDT and YYEEEE. The ends were cut back, 0 bases at V and 10 bases at J, with 8 bases in the middle. The CDR3 nucleotides read TGTGCCAGCAGCTTGGTTACAGGGACCATATATTTT. Residues: CASSLVTGTIYF.

This clone was detected only a few times. The V gene is TRBV11-2, the J gene TRBJ2-3, with a tentative D call TRBD1 (6 bases). CDR3 size: 15 residues. Germline values: CDR1 SGHAT, CDR2 FQNNGV. V was shortened by 0 bases and J by 5 bases, with 12 bases between the two germline ends. CDR3 sequence reads: CASSLDVQGRDTQYF. The CDR3 DNA is TGTGCCAGCAGCTTAGATGTACAGGGAAGAGATACGCAGTATTTT.

The chain uses TRBV5-1 and TRBJ2-7, with a possible D match to TRBD2 (6 bases). In germline, CDR1 is SGHRS, CDR2 YFSETQ. The germline V and J ends were trimmed by 0 bases and 1 base, with 11 bases remaining between them. This CDR3 has 15 residues. The CDR3 region is CASSLAGGTSYEQYF. CDR3 DNA: TGCGCCAGCAGCTTGGCCGGGGGTACTTCCTACGAGCAGTACTTC.

The CDR3 DNA reads TGTGCCAGCAGCGTCCGACTAGCGTCCTACGAGCAGTTCTTC. Its protein is CASSVRLASYEQFF. The chain joins TRBV9 to TRBJ2-1, with 8 bases fitting TRBD2. The CDR3 spans 14 residues. Per the germline V gene, CDR1 is SGDLS and CDR2 is YYNGEE. V trimming: 2 bases; J trimming: 10 bases; junction bases outside the gene matches: 8.

The count of this clone is one. J is TRBJ1-4 and V is TRBV7-9; D perhaps matches TRBD1 (5 bases). The germline CDR1 and CDR2 sequences are SEHNR and FQNEAQ (reference sequence). The length of the CDR3 is 14 residues. Trimming pared 5 bases from V and 7 bases from J, leaving 14 bases between. The CDR3 nucleotides are TGTGCCAGCAGCGCCCCAGGGTTAGGTGAAAAACTGTTTTTT. Translation: CASSAPGLGEKLFF.

This clone was seen only once. The V call is TRBV9, the J call TRBJ2-5; unclear D gene. The germline V gene has CDR1 SGDLS and CDR2 YYNGEE. The CDR3 runs 12 residues. Deletions cut 4 bases from V and 2 bases from J, with 6 bases between. The CDR3 DNA is TGTGCCAGCAGCCGACATCAAGAGACCCAGTACTTC. Protein sequence: CASSRHQETQYF.